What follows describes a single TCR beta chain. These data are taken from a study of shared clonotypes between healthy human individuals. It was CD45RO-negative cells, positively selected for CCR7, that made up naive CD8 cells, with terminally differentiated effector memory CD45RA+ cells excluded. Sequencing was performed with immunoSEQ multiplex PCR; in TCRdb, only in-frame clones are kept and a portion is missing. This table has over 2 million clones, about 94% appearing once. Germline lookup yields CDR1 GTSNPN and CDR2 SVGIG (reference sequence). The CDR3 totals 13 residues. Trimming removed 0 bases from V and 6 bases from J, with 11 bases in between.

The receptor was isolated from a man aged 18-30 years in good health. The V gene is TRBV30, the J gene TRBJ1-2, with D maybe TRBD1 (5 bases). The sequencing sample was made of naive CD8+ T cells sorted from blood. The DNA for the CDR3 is TGTGCCTGGAGTGTATCAGGGTTGGATGGCTACACCTTC. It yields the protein CAWSVSGLDGYTF.